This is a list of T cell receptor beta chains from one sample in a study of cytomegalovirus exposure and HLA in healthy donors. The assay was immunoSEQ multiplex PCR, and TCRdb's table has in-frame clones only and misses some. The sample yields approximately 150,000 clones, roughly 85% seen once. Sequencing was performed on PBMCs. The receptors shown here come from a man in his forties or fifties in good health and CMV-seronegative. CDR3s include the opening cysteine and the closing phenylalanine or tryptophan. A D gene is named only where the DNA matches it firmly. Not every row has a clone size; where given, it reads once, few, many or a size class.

cdr3_nt: TGTGCCAGTAGTATGTCGAGTACGGTTCAGCCCCAGCATTTT; cdr3_aa: CASSMSSTVQPQHF; clone_size: NA; cdr3_length: 14; j_call: TRBJ1-5; v_call: TRBV19; d_call: NA
cdr3_nt: TGTGCCAGTAGTCCGGCTAGCGGGTACGAGCAGTACTTC; cdr3_aa: CASSPASGYEQYF; clone_size: once; cdr3_length: 13; j_call: TRBJ2-7; v_call: TRBV19; d_call: TRBD2
cdr3_nt: TGTGCCACCCCTACAGGGGACAGCTCGGGCTCACCCCTCCACTTT; cdr3_aa: CATPTGDSSGSPLHF; clone_size: NA; cdr3_length: 15; j_call: TRBJ1-6; v_call: TRBV6-6; d_call: TRBD1
cdr3_nt: TGTGCCAGCAGTGCGACTAGCGGGGGGTACCAAGAGACCCAGTACTTC; cdr3_aa: CASSATSGGYQETQYF; clone_size: once; cdr3_length: 16; j_call: TRBJ2-5; v_call: TRBV28; d_call: TRBD2
cdr3_nt: TGTGCCAGCAGCCCCTTAGGGACAGGGGTTGGTTCCTACGAGCAGTACTTC; cdr3_aa: CASSPLGTGVGSYEQYF; clone_size: NA; cdr3_length: 17; j_call: TRBJ2-7; v_call: TRBV7-8; d_call: TRBD1
cdr3_nt: TGCGCCAGCAGCCAGGAAACAGGGGGCGGGTTGGAGACCCAGTACTTC; cdr3_aa: CASSQETGGGLETQYF; clone_size: NA; cdr3_length: 16; j_call: TRBJ2-5; v_call: TRBV4-1; d_call: TRBD1
cdr3_nt: TGCGCCAGCAGGTTCCAGGGGATTATTGCAGATACGCAGTATTTT; cdr3_aa: CASRFQGIIADTQYF; clone_size: NA; cdr3_length: 15; j_call: TRBJ2-3; v_call: TRBV5-1; d_call: NA
cdr3_nt: TGTGCCAGCAGCTTGGGGGACAGGTTGGTGACTGAAGCTTTCTTT; cdr3_aa: CASSLGDRLVTEAFF; clone_size: NA; cdr3_length: 15; j_call: TRBJ1-1; v_call: TRBV5-5; d_call: TRBD1
cdr3_nt: TGTGCCATCAGTGGTGCTGGGGGACAGAGTACCCGTGACACCGGGGAGCTGTTTTTT; cdr3_aa: CAISGAGGQSTRDTGELFF; clone_size: once; cdr3_length: 19; j_call: TRBJ2-2; v_call: TRBV10-3; d_call: TRBD1
cdr3_nt: TGTGCCAGCGGACTCTCCCAGTATTTT; cdr3_aa: CASGLSQYF; clone_size: few; cdr3_length: 9; j_call: TRBJ2-3; v_call: TRBV28; d_call: NA
cdr3_nt: TGTGCCAGCAGCTTACGGCGGGGAACCTACGAGCAGTACTTC; cdr3_aa: CASSLRRGTYEQYF; clone_size: NA; cdr3_length: 14; j_call: TRBJ2-7; v_call: TRBV11-2; d_call: NA
cdr3_nt: TGTGCCTCCGGTGGAGCGGGAGTCCGCTACAATGAGCAGTTCTTC; cdr3_aa: CASGGAGVRYNEQFF; clone_size: NA; cdr3_length: 15; j_call: TRBJ2-1; v_call: TRBV10-3; d_call: TRBD2
cdr3_nt: TGTGCCAGCAGAAATAGCGGGAGGGTTTCCTACGAGCAGTACTTC; cdr3_aa: CASRNSGRVSYEQYF; clone_size: NA; cdr3_length: 15; j_call: TRBJ2-7; v_call: TRBV6-1; d_call: TRBD2
cdr3_nt: TGTGCCAGCAGCTCCAAACTCGGGACATCAGAGGTCATTCAGTACTTC; cdr3_aa: CASSSKLGTSEVIQYF; clone_size: NA; cdr3_length: 16; j_call: TRBJ2-4; v_call: TRBV5-4; d_call: NA
cdr3_nt: TGTGCCAGCAGCTTAGCGGGGACAGGGGGGGGGACCCAGTACTTC; cdr3_aa: CASSLAGTGGGTQYF; clone_size: NA; cdr3_length: 15; j_call: TRBJ2-5; v_call: TRBV11-2; d_call: TRBD1
cdr3_nt: TGTGCCAGCAGCCTATATAGCAATCAGCCCCAGCATTTT; cdr3_aa: CASSLYSNQPQHF; clone_size: NA; cdr3_length: 13; j_call: TRBJ1-5; v_call: TRBV5-5; d_call: NA
cdr3_nt: TGTGCCAGCAGTCTCTTGGTTCCGGGACAGGGGACCTACGAGCAGTACTTC; cdr3_aa: CASSLLVPGQGTYEQYF; clone_size: NA; cdr3_length: 17; j_call: TRBJ2-7; v_call: TRBV28; d_call: TRBD1
cdr3_nt: TGTGCCAGCAGCCAACCTGACAGGGAGACCGGGGAGCTGTTTTTT; cdr3_aa: CASSQPDRETGELFF; clone_size: few; cdr3_length: 15; j_call: TRBJ2-2; v_call: TRBV4-2; d_call: TRBD1
cdr3_nt: TGTGCCAGCAGTTTGGGACTAGCGGGGAACAATGAGCAGTTCTTC; cdr3_aa: CASSLGLAGNNEQFF; clone_size: NA; cdr3_length: 15; j_call: TRBJ2-1; v_call: TRBV27; d_call: TRBD2
cdr3_nt: TGTGCCAGCAGCTTAGGGGTTTGGACTAGCGCCCACAATGAGCAGTTCTTC; cdr3_aa: CASSLGVWTSAHNEQFF; clone_size: NA; cdr3_length: 17; j_call: TRBJ2-1; v_call: TRBV7-9; d_call: TRBD2
cdr3_nt: TGTGCCAGCAGCTTATCGGGACTAGCGGGGACGAAGCAGTTCTTC; cdr3_aa: CASSLSGLAGTKQFF; clone_size: NA; cdr3_length: 15; j_call: TRBJ2-1; v_call: TRBV7-8; d_call: TRBD2
cdr3_nt: TGTGCCAGCTCAAGGACTAGCGGGGGCACAGATACGCAGTATTTT; cdr3_aa: CASSRTSGGTDTQYF; clone_size: NA; cdr3_length: 15; j_call: TRBJ2-3; v_call: TRBV18; d_call: TRBD2
cdr3_nt: TGTGCCAGCAGCGATAGCGCCGACCCCTACAATGAGCAGTTCTTC; cdr3_aa: CASSDSADPYNEQFF; clone_size: NA; cdr3_length: 15; j_call: TRBJ2-1; v_call: TRBV7-2; d_call: NA
cdr3_nt: TGTGCCAGCAGCCCCCTAGCTATGAACACTGAAGCTTTCTTT; cdr3_aa: CASSPLAMNTEAFF; clone_size: NA; cdr3_length: 14; j_call: TRBJ1-1; v_call: TRBV7-9; d_call: NA
cdr3_nt: TGTGCCTGGGCGGGTGCGGGGAACAGTCAGTACTTC; cdr3_aa: CAWAGAGNSQYF; clone_size: NA; cdr3_length: 12; j_call: TRBJ2-4; v_call: TRBV2; d_call: NA
cdr3_nt: TGCGCCAGCAGCCTACGGACTAAAAACAATGAGCAGTTCTTC; cdr3_aa: CASSLRTKNNEQFF; clone_size: NA; cdr3_length: 14; j_call: TRBJ2-1; v_call: TRBV5-1; d_call: NA
cdr3_nt: TGTGCCAGCAGTTTCGCGGCTAGCTATAGCGGGGCCAACGGCCTGACTTTC; cdr3_aa: CASSFAASYSGANGLTF; clone_size: NA; cdr3_length: 17; j_call: TRBJ2-6; v_call: TRBV27; d_call: TRBD2
cdr3_nt: TGCGCCAGCAGCTTGGATACAGGGAGCGGGGAGCTGTTTTTT; cdr3_aa: CASSLDTGSGELFF; clone_size: few; cdr3_length: 14; j_call: TRBJ2-2; v_call: TRBV5-1; d_call: NA
cdr3_nt: TGTGCCAGCAGCTTAGCGGGGACAGGGGCCCGCGAGCAGTACTTC; cdr3_aa: CASSLAGTGAREQYF; clone_size: few; cdr3_length: 15; j_call: TRBJ2-7; v_call: TRBV7-9; d_call: TRBD1
cdr3_nt: TGTGCCAGCAGGGGAGCGGGACATACGCAGTATTTT; cdr3_aa: CASRGAGHTQYF; clone_size: NA; cdr3_length: 12; j_call: TRBJ2-3; v_call: TRBV6-5; d_call: TRBD2
cdr3_nt: TGTGCCAGCAGCCCTGACAGGGGCCGCATGACGTCTAACTATGGCTACACCTTC; cdr3_aa: CASSPDRGRMTSNYGYTF; clone_size: NA; cdr3_length: 18; j_call: TRBJ1-2; v_call: TRBV11-2; d_call: TRBD1